The rows below give T cell receptor beta chains drawn from one sample of a study of blood T cell repertoires in COVID-19. Method: immunoSEQ multiplex PCR; TCRdb's copy keeps in-frame clones and lacks some. The data hold about 200,000 clones, with approximately 82% observed a single time. The source material was peripheral blood. These receptors all stem from a human donor with acute or convalescent COVID-19. The donor label of this sample is uncertain. Each CDR3 is given with its conserved first and last residue. Fields, in order: D gene, clone size, J gene, V gene, CDR3 protein, CDR3 DNA. A D gene is named only where the DNA matches it firmly. Clone size appears in some rows only: once, few, many, or a class for an expanded clone.

D: TRBD1
size: few
J: TRBJ1-2
V: TRBV27
CDR3: CASRGSGTGIGYGYTF
DNA: TGTGCCAGCAGGGGATCCGGGACAGGGATAGGCTATGGCTACACCTTC

D: NA
size: NA
J: TRBJ2-1
V: TRBV7-9
CDR3: CASSPTAYNEQFF
DNA: TGTGCCAGCAGCCCCACAGCCTACAATGAGCAGTTCTTC

D: NA
size: NA
J: TRBJ1-5
V: TRBV2
CDR3: CASSEAIGRVGPQHF
DNA: TGTGCCAGCAGTGAAGCTATCGGTCGGGTTGGGCCCCAGCATTTT

D: NA
size: NA
J: TRBJ1-1
V: TRBV29-1
CDR3: CSVGGNGEAFF
DNA: TGCAGCGTTGGAGGGAACGGTGAAGCTTTCTTT

D: TRBD1
size: NA
J: TRBJ1-2
V: TRBV18
CDR3: CASSPVWGQGNLGYTF
DNA: TGTGCCAGCTCACCGGTATGGGGACAGGGGAACCTTGGCTACACCTTC

D: NA
size: NA
J: TRBJ2-1
V: TRBV2
CDR3: CASSEQGGAGNEQFF
DNA: TGTGCCAGCAGTGAGCAGGGGGGCGCCGGAAATGAGCAGTTCTTC

D: TRBD1
size: NA
J: TRBJ1-4
V: TRBV19
CDR3: CASSLHRGRWEKLFF
DNA: TGTGCCAGTAGCCTACACAGGGGGCGTTGGGAAAAACTGTTTTTT

D: TRBD2
size: NA
J: TRBJ2-3
V: TRBV6-6
CDR3: CASSPGTSGSYTQYF
DNA: TGTGCCAGCAGCCCAGGGACTAGCGGGAGTTATACGCAGTATTTT

D: NA
size: NA
J: TRBJ1-1
V: TRBV19
CDR3: CASSGGRLNTEAFF
DNA: TGTGCCAGTAGCGGGGGACGTCTGAACACTGAAGCTTTCTTT

D: TRBD2
size: NA
J: TRBJ2-1
V: TRBV2
CDR3: CASSPTSGYNEQFF
DNA: TGTGCCAGCAGTCCGACTAGCGGGTACAATGAGCAGTTCTTC

D: TRBD2
size: NA
J: TRBJ2-3
V: TRBV10-2
CDR3: CASSDGAGADTQYF
DNA: TGCGCCAGCAGTGATGGAGCGGGAGCAGATACGCAGTATTTT

D: TRBD1
size: few
J: TRBJ2-7
V: TRBV4-3
CDR3: CASSQDGTGSYEQYF
DNA: TGCGCCAGCAGCCAAGACGGGACAGGGAGTTACGAGCAGTACTTC

D: NA
size: NA
J: TRBJ2-1
V: TRBV28
CDR3: CASSSPGGRVQSYNEQFF
DNA: TGTGCCAGCAGTTCCCCCGGCGGCAGGGTACAATCCTACAATGAGCAGTTCTTC

D: TRBD1
size: NA
J: TRBJ1-5
V: TRBV28
CDR3: CASSLATGATSNQPQHF
DNA: TGTGCCAGCAGTTTAGCGACAGGGGCGACTAGCAATCAGCCCCAGCATTTT

D: TRBD1
size: NA
J: TRBJ2-1
V: TRBV7-3
CDR3: CASSTTGGSYNEQFF
DNA: TGTGCCAGCAGCACAACAGGGGGCTCCTACAATGAGCAGTTCTTC

D: TRBD1
size: NA
J: TRBJ2-5
V: TRBV5-4
CDR3: CASSYSGTGGETQYF
DNA: TGTGCCAGCAGCTACTCCGGGACAGGGGGAGAGACCCAGTACTTC

D: TRBD2
size: once
J: TRBJ2-1
V: TRBV29-1
CDR3: CSVVLAGVNEQFF
DNA: TGCAGCGTTGTACTAGCGGGAGTTAATGAGCAGTTCTTC

D: TRBD1
size: NA
J: TRBJ2-1
V: TRBV18
CDR3: CASSPPGTAYNEQFF
DNA: TGTGCCAGCTCACCACCCGGGACAGCTTACAATGAGCAGTTCTTC

D: TRBD1
size: few
J: TRBJ2-7
V: TRBV29-1
CDR3: CSVSKGANEQYF
DNA: TGCAGCGTTTCTAAGGGGGCCAACGAGCAGTACTTC